The source of this T cell receptor (beta chain) is a study of CD8 T cells in ankylosing spondylitis. Whole-study results and caveats: A motif of roughly eight highly homologous TCR beta variants was seen as apparently characteristic of ankylosing spondylitis blood.

This clonotype has a count of ten or more. Its specificity is unknown. Germline V CDR1 and CDR2: MNHEY, SVGEGT. The CDR3 contains 13 residues. Trimming took 6 bases from V and 9 from J; bases not matched to a gene: 8. TCRdb redid the calling of the 5' RACE reads with MiXCR, one entry per CDR3 protein. The sample lists more than 95,000 distinct CDR3 sequences, roughly 8.3% occurring once. The sequenced sample consisted of blood, either unsorted or a sorted T cell fraction (not recorded which). This chain links TRBV6-2 or TRBV6-3 with TRBJ2-1; 7 bases fit TRBD2. This receptor was obtained from a male donor with ankylosing spondylitis or in good health (not recorded which). The CDR3 protein is CASRRTRFGEQFF. In nucleotides, the CDR3 is TGTGCCAGCAGACGGACTAGGTTTGGTGAGCAGTTCTTC.